This T cell receptor beta chain emerged from a study of shared clonotypes between healthy human individuals. Trimming cost V 5 bases and J 4 bases, with 9 bases left between them. The CDR3 is made up of 13 amino acids. Germline CDR1 reads SGHNT; CDR2 reads YENEEA. A note on this clone: Its antigen is as yet unknown.

Study results and caveats: Richness estimates generally favored naive over memory subsets. Rarefaction showed that sequencing of sorted subsets was incomplete (despite large depth).

Per sorted-subset replicate PCR, input was around 200 ng DNA, representing roughly 29,000 T cell genomes. Generated by immunoSEQ multiplex PCR, the TCRdb table keeps only in-frame clones and is missing some. This sample has around 2,100,000 clones, with over 85% found just once. In the naive CD8 group, cells lacked CD45RO and were positively selected for CCR7, so terminally differentiated effector memory CD45RA+ cells were left out. The genes are TRBV11-3 and TRBJ2-1, with D unresolved. This clonotype was obtained from a man between 18 and 29 years old in good health. The specimen was naive CD8+ T cells sorted from blood. The CDR3 spells CASSQAFYNEQFF. In nucleotides, the CDR3 is TGTGCCAGCAGCCAAGCATTTTACAATGAGCAGTTCTTC.